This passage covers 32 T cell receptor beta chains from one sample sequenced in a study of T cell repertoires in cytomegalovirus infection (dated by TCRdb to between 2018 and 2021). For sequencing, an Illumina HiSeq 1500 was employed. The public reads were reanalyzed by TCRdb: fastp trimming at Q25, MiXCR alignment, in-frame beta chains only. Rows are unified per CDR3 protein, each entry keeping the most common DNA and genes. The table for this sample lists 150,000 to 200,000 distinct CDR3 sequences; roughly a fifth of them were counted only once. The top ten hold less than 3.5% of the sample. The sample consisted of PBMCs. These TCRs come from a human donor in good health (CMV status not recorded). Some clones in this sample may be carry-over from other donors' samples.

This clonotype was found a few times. CDR3 loop: CASRHLSRAGQDTQYF. The CDR3 coding sequence is TGTGCCAGCAGACACCTTTCTCGAGCAGGTCAAGATACGCAGTATTTT. The chain employs TRBV6-6 and TRBJ2-3; D not resolved. The CDR3 runs to 16 residues. V dropped 6 bases and J dropped 5 bases, with 21 bases sitting between them. CDR1 is MNHNY and CDR2 is SVGAGI in the germline V gene (reference sequence).

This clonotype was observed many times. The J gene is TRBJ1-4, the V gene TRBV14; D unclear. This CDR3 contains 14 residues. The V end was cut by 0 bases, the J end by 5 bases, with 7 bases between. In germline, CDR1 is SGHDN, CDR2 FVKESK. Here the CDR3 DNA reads TGTGCCAGCAGCCAAGATTATCGGAATGAAAAACTGTTTTTT. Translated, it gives CASSQDYRNEKLFF.

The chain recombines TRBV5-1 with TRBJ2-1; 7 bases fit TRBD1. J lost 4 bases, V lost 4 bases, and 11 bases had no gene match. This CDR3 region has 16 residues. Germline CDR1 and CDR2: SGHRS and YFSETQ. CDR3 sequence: CASSVFPRGNYNEQFF. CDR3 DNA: TGCGCCAGCAGCGTGTTTCCCAGGGGGAATTACAATGAGCAGTTCTTC.

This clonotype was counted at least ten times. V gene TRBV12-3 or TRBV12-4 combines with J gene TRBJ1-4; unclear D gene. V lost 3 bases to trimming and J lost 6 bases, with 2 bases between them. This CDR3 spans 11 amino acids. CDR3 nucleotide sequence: TGTGCCAGCAGTTTCTATGAAAAACTGTTTTTT. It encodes CASSFYEKLFF.

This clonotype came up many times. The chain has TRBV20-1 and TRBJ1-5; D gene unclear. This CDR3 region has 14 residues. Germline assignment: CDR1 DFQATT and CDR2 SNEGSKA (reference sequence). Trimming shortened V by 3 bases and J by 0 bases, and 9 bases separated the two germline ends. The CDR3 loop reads CSASPVDSNQPQHF. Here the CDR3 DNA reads TGCAGTGCTAGTCCAGTAGATAGCAATCAGCCCCAGCATTTT.

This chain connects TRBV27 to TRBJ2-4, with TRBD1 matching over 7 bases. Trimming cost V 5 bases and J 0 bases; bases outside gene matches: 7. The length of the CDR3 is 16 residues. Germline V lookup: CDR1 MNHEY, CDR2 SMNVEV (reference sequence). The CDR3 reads CASSRDRDRAKNIQYF. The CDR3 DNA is TGTGCCAGCAGTCGCGACAGGGATCGAGCCAAAAACATTCAGTACTTC.

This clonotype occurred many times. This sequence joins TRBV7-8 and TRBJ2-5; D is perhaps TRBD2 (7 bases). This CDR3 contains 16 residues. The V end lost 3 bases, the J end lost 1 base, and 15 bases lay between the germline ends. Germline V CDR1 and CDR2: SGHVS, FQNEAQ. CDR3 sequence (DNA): TGTGCCAGCAGCTTCCTGGAGGGGGGGTTCCAAGAGACCCAGTACTTC. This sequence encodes CASSFLEGGFQETQYF. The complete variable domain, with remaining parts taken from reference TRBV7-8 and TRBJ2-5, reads GAGVSQSPRYKVAKRGQDVALRCDPISGHVSLFWYQQALGQGPEFLTYFQNEAQLDKSGLPSDRFFAERPEGSVSTLKIQRTQQEDSAVYLCASSFLEGGFQETQYFGPGTRLLVL.

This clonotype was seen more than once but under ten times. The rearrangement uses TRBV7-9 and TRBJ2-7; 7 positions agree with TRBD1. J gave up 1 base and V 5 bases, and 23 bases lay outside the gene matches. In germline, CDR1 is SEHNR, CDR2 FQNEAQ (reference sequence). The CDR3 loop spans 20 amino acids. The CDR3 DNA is TGTGCCAGCAGCACAGTACCCCAGACCCTTCCGGGACAGCGTTCCTACGAGCAGTACTTC. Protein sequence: CASSTVPQTLPGQRSYEQYF.

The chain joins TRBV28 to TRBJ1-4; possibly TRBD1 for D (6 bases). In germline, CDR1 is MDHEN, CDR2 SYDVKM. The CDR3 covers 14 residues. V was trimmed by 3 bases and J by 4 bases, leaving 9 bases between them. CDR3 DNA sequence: TGTGCCAGCAGTTTGGACAGCATTAATGAAAAACTGTTTTTT. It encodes CASSLDSINEKLFF.

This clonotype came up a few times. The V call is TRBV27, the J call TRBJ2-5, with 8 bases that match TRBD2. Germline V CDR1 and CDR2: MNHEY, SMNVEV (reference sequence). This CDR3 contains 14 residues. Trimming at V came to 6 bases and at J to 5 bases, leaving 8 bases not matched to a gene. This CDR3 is CASSTGGPWETQYF. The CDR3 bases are TGTGCCAGCAGCACGGGGGGGCCATGGGAGACCCAGTACTTC.

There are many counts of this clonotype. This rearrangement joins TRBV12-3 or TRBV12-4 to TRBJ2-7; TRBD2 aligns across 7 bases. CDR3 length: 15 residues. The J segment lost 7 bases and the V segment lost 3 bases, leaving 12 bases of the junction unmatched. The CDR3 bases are TGTGCCAGCAGTTTTCGGCGGGAGACCCATGAAGAGCAGTACTTC. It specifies CASSFRRETHEEQYF.

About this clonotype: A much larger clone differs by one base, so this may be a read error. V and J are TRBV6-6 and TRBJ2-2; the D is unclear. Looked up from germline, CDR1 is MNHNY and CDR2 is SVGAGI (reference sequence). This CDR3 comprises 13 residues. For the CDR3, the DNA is TGTGCCGGCAGCTCCTCTGAGGCCGGGGAGCTGTTTTTT. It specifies CAGSSSEAGELFF.

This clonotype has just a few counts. In DNA form, the CDR3 reads TGTGCCAGCAGCCCCGTCGGTAGGACGGAAGGCTACACCTTC. It is translated as CASSPVGRTEGYTF. The rearrangement uses TRBV3-1 and TRBJ1-2; no definite D call. V was shortened by 4 bases and J by 8 bases, with 17 bases between the two germline ends. Germline CDR1 LGHDT, CDR2 YNNKEL (reference sequence). This CDR3 spans 14 amino acids.

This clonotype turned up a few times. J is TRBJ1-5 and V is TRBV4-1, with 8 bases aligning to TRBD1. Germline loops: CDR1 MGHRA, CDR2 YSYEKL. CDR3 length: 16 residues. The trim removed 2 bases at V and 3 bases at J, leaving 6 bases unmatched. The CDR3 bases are TGCGCCAGCAGCCAACAGGGACAGGCGAACAATCAGCCCCAGCATTTT. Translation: CASSQQGQANNQPQHF.

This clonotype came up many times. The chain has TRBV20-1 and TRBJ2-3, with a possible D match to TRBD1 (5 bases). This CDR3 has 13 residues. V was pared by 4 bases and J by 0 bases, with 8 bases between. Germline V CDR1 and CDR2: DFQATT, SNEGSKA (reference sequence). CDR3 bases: TGCAGTGCTAACCCAGGGAGCACAGATACGCAGTATTTT. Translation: CSANPGSTDTQYF.

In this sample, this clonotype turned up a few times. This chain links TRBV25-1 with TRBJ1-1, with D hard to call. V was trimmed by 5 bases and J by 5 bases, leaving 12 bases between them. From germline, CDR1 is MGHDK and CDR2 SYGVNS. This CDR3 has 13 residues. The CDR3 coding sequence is TGTGCCAGCAGTACAACGACGGGGACTGAAGCTTTCTTT. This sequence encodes CASSTTTGTEAFF.

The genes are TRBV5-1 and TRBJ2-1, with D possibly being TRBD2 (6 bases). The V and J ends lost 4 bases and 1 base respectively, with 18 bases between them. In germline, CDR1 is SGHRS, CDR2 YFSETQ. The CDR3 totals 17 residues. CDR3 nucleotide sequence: TGCGCCAGCAGCCCGGGACTTTTTTGGGGTTCCTACAATGAGCAGTTCTTC. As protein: CASSPGLFWGSYNEQFF.

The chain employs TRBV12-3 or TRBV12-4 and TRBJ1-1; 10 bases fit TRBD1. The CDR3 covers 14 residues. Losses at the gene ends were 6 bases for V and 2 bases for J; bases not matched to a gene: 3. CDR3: CASRWTGGNTEAFF. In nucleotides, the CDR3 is TGTGCCAGCAGGTGGACAGGGGGAAACACTGAAGCTTTCTTT.

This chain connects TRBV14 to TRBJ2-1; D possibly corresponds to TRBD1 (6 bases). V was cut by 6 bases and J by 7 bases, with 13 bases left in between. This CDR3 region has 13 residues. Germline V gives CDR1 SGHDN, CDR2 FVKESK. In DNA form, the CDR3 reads TGTGCCAGCAGGCAGGGGACGAATAATGAGCAGTTCTTC. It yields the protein CASRQGTNNEQFF.

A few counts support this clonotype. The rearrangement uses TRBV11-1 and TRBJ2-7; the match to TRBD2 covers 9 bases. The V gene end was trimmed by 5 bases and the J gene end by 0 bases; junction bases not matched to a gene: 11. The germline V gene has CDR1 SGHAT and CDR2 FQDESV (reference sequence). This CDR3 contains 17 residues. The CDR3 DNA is TGTGCCAGCAGCCCAACCAGGGTACTAGCGGGCTCCTACGAGCAGTACTTC. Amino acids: CASSPTRVLAGSYEQYF.

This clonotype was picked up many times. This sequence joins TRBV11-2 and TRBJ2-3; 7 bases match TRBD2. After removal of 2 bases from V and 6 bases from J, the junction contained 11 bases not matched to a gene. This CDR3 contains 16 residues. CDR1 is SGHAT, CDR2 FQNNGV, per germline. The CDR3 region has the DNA TGTGCCAGCAGCTTACTAGGCGGGAGCTCGGCCGATACGCAGTATTTT. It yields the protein CASSLLGGSSADTQYF. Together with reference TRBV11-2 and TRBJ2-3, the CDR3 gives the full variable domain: EAGVAQSPRYKIIEKRQSVAFWCNPISGHATLYWYQQILGQGPKLLIQFQNNGVVDDSQLPKDRFSAERLKGVDSTLKIQPAKLEDSAVYLCASSLLGGSSADTQYFGPGTRLTVL.

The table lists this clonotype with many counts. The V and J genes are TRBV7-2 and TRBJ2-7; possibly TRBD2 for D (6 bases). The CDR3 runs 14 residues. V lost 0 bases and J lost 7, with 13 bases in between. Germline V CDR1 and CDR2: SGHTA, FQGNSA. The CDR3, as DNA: TGTGCCAGCAGCTTAGCGGGGCGGGGTGAGGAGCAGTACTTC. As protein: CASSLAGRGEEQYF.

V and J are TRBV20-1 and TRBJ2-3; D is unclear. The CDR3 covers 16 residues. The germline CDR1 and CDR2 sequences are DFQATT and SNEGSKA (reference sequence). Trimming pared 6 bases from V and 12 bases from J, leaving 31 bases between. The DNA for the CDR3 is TGCAGTGCCCCTCGACCGCCGCTCACTTCAAGCACGGTCCAGTATTTT. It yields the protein CSAPRPPLTSSTVQYF.

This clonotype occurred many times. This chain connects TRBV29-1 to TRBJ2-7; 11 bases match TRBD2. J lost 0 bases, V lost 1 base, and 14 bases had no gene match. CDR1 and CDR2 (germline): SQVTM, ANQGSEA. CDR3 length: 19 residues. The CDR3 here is CSVEVMDRRGLAASYEQYF. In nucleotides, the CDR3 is TGCAGCGTTGAAGTAATGGACAGGAGGGGACTAGCGGCCTCCTACGAGCAGTACTTC.

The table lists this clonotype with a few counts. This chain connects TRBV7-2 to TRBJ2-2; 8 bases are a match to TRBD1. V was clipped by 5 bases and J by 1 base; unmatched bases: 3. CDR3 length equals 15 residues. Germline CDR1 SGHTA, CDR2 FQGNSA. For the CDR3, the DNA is TGTGCCAGCAGCCCGGACAGGGTGAACACCGGGGAGCTGTTTTTT. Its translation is CASSPDRVNTGELFF.

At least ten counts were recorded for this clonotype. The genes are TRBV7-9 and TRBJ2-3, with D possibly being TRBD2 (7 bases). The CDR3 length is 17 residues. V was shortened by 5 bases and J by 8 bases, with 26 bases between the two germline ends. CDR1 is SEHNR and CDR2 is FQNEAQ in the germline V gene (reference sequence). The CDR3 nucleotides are TGTGCCAGCAGCCGAGGGGGGGGGGTGCCCCCCCGTGTTACGCAGTATTTT. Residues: CASSRGGGVPPRVTQYF. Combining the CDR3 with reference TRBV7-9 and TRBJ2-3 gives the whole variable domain DTGVSQNPRHKITKRGQNVTFRCDPISEHNRLYWYRQTLGQGPEFLTYFQNEAQLEKSRLLSDRFSAERPKGSFSTLEIQRTEQGDSAMYLCASSRGGGVPPRVTQYFGPGTRLTVL.

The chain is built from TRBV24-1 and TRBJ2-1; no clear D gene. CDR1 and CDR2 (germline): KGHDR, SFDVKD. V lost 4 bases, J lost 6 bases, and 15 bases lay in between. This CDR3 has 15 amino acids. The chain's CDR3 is CATSDQLGASNEQFF. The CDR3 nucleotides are TGTGCCACCAGTGACCAACTCGGAGCGAGCAATGAGCAGTTCTTC.

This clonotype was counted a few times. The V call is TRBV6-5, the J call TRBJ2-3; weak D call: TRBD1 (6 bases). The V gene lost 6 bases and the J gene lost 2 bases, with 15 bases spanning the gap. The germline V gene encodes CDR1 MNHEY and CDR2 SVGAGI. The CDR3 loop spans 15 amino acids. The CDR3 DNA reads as TGTGCCAGCAGCTCAGGGGAAGGGGTCACAGATACGCAGTATTTT. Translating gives CASSSGEGVTDTQYF.

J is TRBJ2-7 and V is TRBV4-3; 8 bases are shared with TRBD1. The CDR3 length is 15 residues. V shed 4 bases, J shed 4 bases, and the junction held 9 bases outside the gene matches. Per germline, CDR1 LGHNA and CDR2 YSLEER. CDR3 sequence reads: CASSLAGQGEYEQYF. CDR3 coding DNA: TGCGCCAGCAGCCTCGCAGGACAGGGCGAGTACGAGCAGTACTTC.

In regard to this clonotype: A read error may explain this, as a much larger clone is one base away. Here the CDR3 DNA reads TGTGCCAGCAGGCGTACTAGCGGGAGTGGCCATAAGCAGTTCTTC. Residues: CASRRTSGSGHKQFF. The chain joins TRBV7-2 to TRBJ2-1; 11 bases are shared with TRBD2. CDR3 length: 15 amino acids. With V trimmed by 6 bases and J by 11 bases, 12 bases remained unmatched. Germline V gene sequence: CDR1 SGHTA, CDR2 FQGNSA.

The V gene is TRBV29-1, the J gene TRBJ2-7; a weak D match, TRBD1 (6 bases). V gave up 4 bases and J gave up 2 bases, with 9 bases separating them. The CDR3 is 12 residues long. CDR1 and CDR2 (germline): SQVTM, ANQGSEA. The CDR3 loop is CSVGDTTYEQYF. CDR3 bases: TGCAGCGTTGGGGACACCACCTACGAGCAGTACTTC.

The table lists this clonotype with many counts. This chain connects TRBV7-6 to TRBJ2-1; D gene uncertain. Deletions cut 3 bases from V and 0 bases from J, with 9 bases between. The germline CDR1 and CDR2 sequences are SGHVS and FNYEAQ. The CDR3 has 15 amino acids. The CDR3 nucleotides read TGTGCCAGCAGCTTGGGTCCTCGCTCCTACAATGAGCAGTTCTTC. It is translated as CASSLGPRSYNEQFF.